The 14 T cell receptor beta chains given below trace back to one sample, sequenced in a study of OX40 agonist ivuxolimab in advanced cancers. Library creation used the immunoSEQ multiplex PCR assay. TCRdb stores this immuneACCESS table with in-frame sequences only. Part of the clones is absent; in the studies checked, under half of the shortfall reflects unresolved V genes, and no reason is known for the rest. The sample profile shows 55,000 to 65,000 clones; less than 95% of them were found once. The ten biggest clones cover approximately 0.44% of the sample. The sequences come from CD4+ or CD8+ T cells sorted from blood, collected in a trial of the OX40 agonist ivuxolimab. The receptors here all came from an adult with an advanced solid tumor such as melanoma, head and neck, liver or kidney cancer.

In this sample, this clone turned up once. Written as DNA, the CDR3 is TGTGCCTGGAGTGTACACGGGACAGGGGCATCCTACGAGCAGTACTTC. This gives the protein CAWSVHGTGASYEQYF. V is TRBV30 and J is TRBJ2-7, with 10 bases identical to TRBD1. Trimming cost V 0 bases and J 1 base; bases outside gene matches: 6. The CDR3 has 16 residues. Germline V gene lookup returns CDR1 GTSNPN and CDR2 SVGIG (reference sequence).

DNA for the CDR3: TGTGCCAGCAGTCGGGGAGAGGTGGCCTACGAGCAGTACTTC. The encoded protein is CASSRGEVAYEQYF. This rearrangement joins TRBV2 to TRBJ2-7, with a possible D match to TRBD2 (5 bases). Germline loops: CDR1 SNHLY, CDR2 FYNNEI. The CDR3 is 14 residues long. Trimming took off 5 bases at V and 2 bases at J, with 13 bases between the two ends.

This rearrangement joins TRBV6-6 to TRBJ1-2, with D uncertain. Trimming left V 0 bases short and J 4 bases short, with 6 bases between. The CDR3 extends over 13 amino acids. Germline V CDR1 and CDR2: MNHNY, SVGAGI (reference sequence). The DNA of the CDR3 is TGTGCCAGCAGTTACTCGTCATCCTATGGCTACACCTTC. Translation gives CASSYSSSYGYTF.

The chain employs TRBV14 and TRBJ2-5; unclear D gene. CDR1 SGHDN and CDR2 FVKESK come from the germline V gene. This CDR3 has 13 residues. Trimming cost V 1 base and J 5 bases, with 8 bases left between them. CDR3 loop: CASSQGLGETQYF. CDR3 DNA: TGTGCCAGCAGCCAAGGGTTAGGGGAGACCCAGTACTTC.

This rearrangement joins TRBV5-1 to TRBJ2-1; TRBD2 matches at 9 bases. This CDR3 has 15 amino acids. Germline values: CDR1 SGHRS, CDR2 YFSETQ. CDR3 sequence (DNA): TGCGTCGAGACGGCGGAGCGGGGGGCCGTCGATGAGCAGTTCTTC. Amino acids: CVETAERGAVDEQFF.

This clone was detected only once. This chain joins TRBV19 and TRBJ1-2; D is perhaps TRBD1 (6 bases). There are 13 residues in the CDR3. The germline gives CDR1 LNHDA, CDR2 SQIVND (reference sequence). V was clipped by 5 bases and J by 4 bases, with 11 bases between them. CDR3 sequence: CASSQGQIYGYTF. The DNA for the CDR3 is TGTGCCAGTAGTCAAGGACAGATCTATGGCTACACCTTC.

This chain uses TRBV29-1 with TRBJ2-5; D not certain. The CDR3 sequence is 13 residues long. V was cut by 4 bases and J by 0 bases, with 9 bases left in between. The germline V gene has CDR1 SQVTM and CDR2 ANQGSEA. In nucleotides, the CDR3 is TGCAGCGTTGGGCAGCGCTACCAAGAGACCCAGTACTTC. It codes for CSVGQRYQETQYF.

The chain has TRBV7-9 and TRBJ2-7; TRBD2 aligns across 9 bases. This CDR3 contains 16 residues. CDR1 and CDR2 (germline): SEHNR, FQNEAQ (reference sequence). Unmatched junction bases numbered 14, after V lost 5 bases and J lost 6 bases. The CDR3: CASSINLAGPLLEQYF. CDR3 DNA sequence: TGTGCCAGCAGCATTAATCTAGCGGGACCCCTCCTCGAGCAGTACTTC.

This sequence joins TRBV11-2 and TRBJ1-3; D is perhaps TRBD1 (6 bases). Trimming took off 4 bases at V and 0 bases at J, with 7 bases between the two ends. The germline V gene encodes CDR1 SGHAT and CDR2 FQNNGV. The CDR3 spans 14 residues. This CDR3 reads CASSSGVSGNTIYF. The CDR3, as DNA: TGTGCCAGCAGCTCAGGGGTCTCTGGAAACACCATATATTTT.

The J gene is TRBJ2-1, the V gene TRBV6-5, with 9 bases fitting TRBD2. The CDR3 runs 15 residues. Germline-derived CDR1 and CDR2 are MNHEY and SVGAGI. J gave up 6 bases and V 2 bases, and 5 bases lay outside the gene matches. CDR3 in DNA: TGTGCCAGCAGTTACGCGACTAGCGGTCTCAATGAGCAGTTCTTC. This sequence encodes CASSYATSGLNEQFF.

The V call is TRBV6-4, the J call TRBJ2-1; 12 bases are shared with TRBD2. There are 18 residues in the CDR3. Germline values: CDR1 MRHNA, CDR2 SNTAGT. The V and J ends lost 0 bases and 4 bases, in that order; junction bases with no gene match: 7. CDR3 DNA sequence: TGTGCCAGCAGTGACTCGACACTAGCGGGAGGTAATTACAATGAGCAGTTCTTC. Its translation is CASSDSTLAGGNYNEQFF.

This clone was observed once. The rearrangement uses TRBV27 and TRBJ1-1; TRBD1 matches 12 bases. Germline V gene lookup returns CDR1 MNHEY and CDR2 SMNVEV (reference sequence). The J segment lost 4 bases and the V segment lost 5 bases, leaving 14 bases of the junction unmatched. The CDR3 length is 18 residues. The CDR3 is CASSLSGTGGVLVTEAFF. CDR3 nucleotides: TGTGCCAGCAGTCTGTCCGGGACAGGGGGCGTACTGGTCACTGAAGCTTTCTTT.

The rearrangement joins TRBV19 to TRBJ1-4; D ambiguous. Germline V gene lookup returns CDR1 LNHDA and CDR2 SQIVND (reference sequence). The CDR3 is made up of 16 amino acids. V gave up 10 bases and J gave up 0 bases, with 18 bases separating them. In nucleotides, the CDR3 is TGTGCCACTGCCTCGGGCGGGGTTGCAACTAATGAAAAACTGTTTTTT. It specifies CATASGGVATNEKLFF.

This clone was detected only a few times. CDR3 coding DNA: TGTGCCAGCAGAACCCCGGGACAGGGATGGGGCTACACCTTC. Translated, it gives CASRTPGQGWGYTF. The genes are TRBV7-2 and TRBJ1-2; 9 nucleotides agree with TRBD1. With V trimmed by 6 bases and J by 8 bases, 10 bases remained unmatched. Germline values: CDR1 SGHTA, CDR2 FQGNSA. CDR3 length: 14 amino acids.